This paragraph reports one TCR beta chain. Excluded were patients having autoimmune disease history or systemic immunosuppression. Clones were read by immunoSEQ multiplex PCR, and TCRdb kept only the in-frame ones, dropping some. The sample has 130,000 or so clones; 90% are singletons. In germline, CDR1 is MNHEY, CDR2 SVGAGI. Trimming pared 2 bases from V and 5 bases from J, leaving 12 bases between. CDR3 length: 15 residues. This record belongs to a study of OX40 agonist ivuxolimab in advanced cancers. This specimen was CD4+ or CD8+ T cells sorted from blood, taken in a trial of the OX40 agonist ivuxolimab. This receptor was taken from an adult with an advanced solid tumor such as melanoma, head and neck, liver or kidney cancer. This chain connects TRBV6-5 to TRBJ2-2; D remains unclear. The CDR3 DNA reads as TGTGCCAGCAGTTACCGTTCGTGGGGAACCGGGGAGCTGTTTTTT. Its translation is CASSYRSWGTGELFF.